The entry below describes one T cell receptor (beta chain). This CDR3 is built from 14 residues. Germline CDR1 SGDLS, CDR2 YYNGEE. V was cut by 0 bases and J by 7 bases, with 11 bases left in between. This record comes from a study of T-cell reconstitution after alpha-beta-depleted transplantation in children. Library preparation (for TCRbeta) was performed with unique molecular identifiers. TCRdb passed the PCR reads through MiXCR, listing each CDR3 protein once. The table includes 350,000 to 450,000 distinct CDR3 sequences, about 20% detected once. The specimen was PBMCs from the stem cell graft donor, collected from the stem cell graft. This clonotype was obtained from a human donor who donated a stem cell graft to a child with acute myeloid leukemia. The rearrangement joins TRBV9 to TRBJ2-1; the D gene is possibly TRBD2 (7 bases). The DNA of the CDR3 is TGTGCCAGCAGCGTAGAAGGGGGGGGAAATGAGCAGTTCTTC. As protein: CASSVEGGGNEQFF.